This T cell receptor beta chain was sequenced during a study of blood T cell repertoires in COVID-19. Study summary: Spain, Italy and the United States supplied samples that represented acute and convalescent COVID-19. The analysed material was cDNA or gDNA that came from T cells, B-cell-depleted T cells, or PBMCs.

Unmatched junction bases numbered 9, after V lost 3 bases and J lost 3 bases. CDR3 length: 16 amino acids. Germline CDR1 MGHDK, CDR2 SYGVNS. In the study's own analysis: Amplification with reference gene primers provided the estimates of nucleated cell counts. Clones were read by immunoSEQ multiplex PCR, and TCRdb kept only the in-frame ones, dropping some. V and J calls and clone size are as listed in that table; D and trimming were resolved from the DNA. The sample consists of about 270,000 clones, about 86% of them appearing once. V and J are TRBV25-1 and TRBJ2-7; TRBD1 matches 9 bases. Sequenced input: peripheral blood. The sequence was collected from a woman aged 60 to 75 with active or convalescent COVID-19. CDR3 in DNA: TGTGCCAGCAGTGATACGAGTGAGACAGGGGGCTACGAGCAGTACTTC. It codes for CASSDTSETGGYEQYF.